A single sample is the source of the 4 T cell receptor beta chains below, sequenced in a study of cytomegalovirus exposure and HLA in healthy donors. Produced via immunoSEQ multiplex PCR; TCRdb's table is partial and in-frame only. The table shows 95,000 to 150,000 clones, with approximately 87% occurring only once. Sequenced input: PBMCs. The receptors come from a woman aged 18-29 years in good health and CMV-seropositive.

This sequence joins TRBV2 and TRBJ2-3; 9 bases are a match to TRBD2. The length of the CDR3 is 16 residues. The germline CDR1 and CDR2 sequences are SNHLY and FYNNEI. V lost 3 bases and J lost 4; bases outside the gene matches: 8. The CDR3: CASSEISGRFADTQYF. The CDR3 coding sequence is TGTGCCAGCAGTGAGATTAGCGGGAGATTCGCAGATACGCAGTATTTT.

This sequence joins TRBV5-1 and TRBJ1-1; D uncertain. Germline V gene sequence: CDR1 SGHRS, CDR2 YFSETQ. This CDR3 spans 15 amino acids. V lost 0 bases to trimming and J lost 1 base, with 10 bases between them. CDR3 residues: CASSLVVLRNTEAFF. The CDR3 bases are TGCGCCAGCAGCTTGGTAGTTTTGAGGAACACTGAAGCTTTCTTT.

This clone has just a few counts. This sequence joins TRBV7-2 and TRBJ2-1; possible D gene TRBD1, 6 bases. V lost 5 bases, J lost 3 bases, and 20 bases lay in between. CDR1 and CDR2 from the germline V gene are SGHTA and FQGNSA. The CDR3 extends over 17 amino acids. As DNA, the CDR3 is TGTGCCAGCAGCATTGGAACAGGGACACCTGTCTACAATGAGCAGTTCTTC. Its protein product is CASSIGTGTPVYNEQFF.

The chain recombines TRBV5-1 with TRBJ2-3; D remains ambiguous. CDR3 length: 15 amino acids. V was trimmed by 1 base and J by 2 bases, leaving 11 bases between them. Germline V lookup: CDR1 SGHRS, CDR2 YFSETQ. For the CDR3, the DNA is TGCGCCAGCAGCTTGTCTGGCAGTACCACAGATACGCAGTATTTT. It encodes CASSLSGSTTDTQYF. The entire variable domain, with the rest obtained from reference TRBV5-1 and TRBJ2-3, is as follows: KAGVTQTPRYLIKTRGQQVTLSCSPISGHRSVSWYQQTPGQGLQFLFEYFSETQRNKGNFPGRFSGRQFSNSRSEMNVSTLELGDSALYLCASSLSGSTTDTQYFGPGTRLTVL.